Below are 30 T cell receptor beta chains sequenced from a single sample in a study of blood T cell repertoires in COVID-19. TCRdb's copy holds only in-frame clones and misses some; the assay was immunoSEQ multiplex PCR. Of roughly 75,000 clones in the sample, approximately 80% were seen once. Sequenced sample: peripheral blood. The receptors derive from a man between 45 and 60 years old with acute or convalescent COVID-19.

This chain uses TRBV19 with TRBJ2-6; 8 bases are shared with TRBD1. CDR1 is LNHDA and CDR2 is SQIVND in the germline V gene (reference sequence). After removal of 5 bases from V and 1 base from J, the junction contained 10 bases not matched to a gene. CDR3 length: 18 residues. CDR3 nucleotides: TGTGCCAGTAGTGAAACCGGGACAGGATCGTCTGGGGCCAACGTCCTGACTTTC. This gives the protein CASSETGTGSSGANVLTF. Complete variable domain (other parts from reference TRBV19 and TRBJ2-6): DGGITQSPKYLFRKEGQNVTLSCEQNLNHDAMYWYRQDPGQGLRLIYYSQIVNDFQKGDIAEGYSVSREKKESFPLTVTSAQKNPTAFYLCASSETGTGSSGANVLTFGAGSRLTVL.

The chain recombines TRBV7-2 with TRBJ2-7; 8 positions match TRBD1. The CDR3 runs to 15 residues. The junction had 4 bases not matched to a gene; V was cut back by 1 base and J by 2 bases. CDR1 is SGHTA and CDR2 is FQGNSA in the germline V gene. Here the CDR3 reads CASSLGRGQAYEQYF. The CDR3 coding sequence is TGTGCCAGCAGCTTAGGCCGGGGACAGGCCTACGAGCAGTACTTC.

V and J are TRBV6-6 and TRBJ1-5; a weak D match, TRBD1 (6 bases). V lost 6 bases to trimming and J lost 2 bases, with 8 bases between them. Germline V lookup: CDR1 MNHNY, CDR2 SVGAGI (reference sequence). The CDR3 sequence is 13 residues long. The CDR3 region has the DNA TGTGCCAGCAGGAGGACAGGCAATCAGCCCCAGCATTTT. Translation: CASRRTGNQPQHF.

This sequence joins TRBV4-3 and TRBJ1-4, with a weak D call TRBD1 (5 bases). The CDR3 is 16 residues long. The germline V and J ends were trimmed by 0 bases and 5 bases, with 13 bases remaining between them. Looked up from germline, CDR1 is LGHNA and CDR2 is YSLEER. This chain's CDR3 is CASSQDRGRLNEKLFF. The CDR3 coding sequence is TGCGCCAGCAGCCAAGATCGGGGGAGACTGAATGAAAAACTGTTTTTT.

The rearrangement links TRBV4-3 to TRBJ2-5, with TRBD2 as a possible D gene (6 bases). The CDR3 sequence is 14 residues long. The germline V gene has CDR1 LGHNA and CDR2 YSLEER. Trimming pared 0 bases from V and 6 bases from J, leaving 11 bases between. CDR3 coding DNA: TGCGCCAGCAGCCAAGAGGGGGGTATGAAGACCCAGTACTTC. This translates into CASSQEGGMKTQYF.

The V call is TRBV5-1, the J call TRBJ2-5, with 7 positions matching TRBD1. The CDR3 totals 14 residues. Germline CDR1 reads SGHRS; CDR2 reads YFSETQ. With 4 bases clipped from V and 5 bases from J, the junction kept 8 bases outside the gene matches. CDR3 protein: CASSPDRVDETQYF. CDR3 bases: TGCGCCAGCAGCCCAGACAGGGTGGACGAGACCCAGTACTTC.

This rearrangement joins TRBV5-6 to TRBJ2-7; 8 bases are shared with TRBD1. The V gene end was trimmed by 5 bases and the J gene end by 3 bases; junction bases not matched to a gene: 1. Germline assignment: CDR1 SGHDT and CDR2 YYEEEE. The CDR3 is 12 residues long. Here the CDR3 DNA reads TGTGCCAGCAGAGGACAGGGCTACGAGCAGTACTTC. This gives the protein CASRGQGYEQYF.

The count of this clone is one. V gene TRBV19 combines with J gene TRBJ1-2; no firm D call. Per the germline V gene, CDR1 is LNHDA and CDR2 is SQIVND (reference sequence). This CDR3 comprises 12 residues. Trimming pared 4 bases from V and 5 bases from J, leaving 8 bases between. The DNA for the CDR3 is TGTGCCAGTAGTACCACCGAGTATGGCTACACCTTC. Translation: CASSTTEYGYTF.

CDR3 in DNA: TGTGCCAGCAGCCCCGGATTTGTGGGGCTCTATAATTCACCCCTCCACTTT. It specifies CASSPGFVGLYNSPLHF. The chain uses TRBV3-1 (or the pseudogene TRBV3-2) and TRBJ1-6; D is possibly TRBD1 (5 bases). Germline lookup yields CDR1 LGHDT and CDR2 YNNKEL (reference sequence). Trimming removed 4 bases from V and 3 bases from J, with 16 bases in between. The CDR3 consists of 17 residues.

In its sample, this clone was seen a few times. The rearrangement joins TRBV11-2 to TRBJ2-5; D unclear. The germline V gene has CDR1 SGHAT and CDR2 FQNNGV. Trimming left V 5 bases short and J 4 bases short, with 5 bases between. The CDR3 covers 11 residues. In DNA, the CDR3 is TGTGCCAGCAGCGAGTCAGAGACCCAGTACTTC. Protein: CASSESETQYF.

The V gene is TRBV5-6, the J gene TRBJ2-3; 7 bases line up with TRBD1. The germline CDR1 and CDR2 sequences are SGHDT and YYEEEE. The V segment lost 4 bases and the J segment 5 bases; nucleotides outside the gene matches: 7. CDR3 length: 14 amino acids. CDR3: CASSPAGGRDTQYF. CDR3 bases: TGTGCCAGCAGCCCTGCAGGGGGTAGAGATACGCAGTATTTT.

With regard to this clone: The sample carries other DNA sequences with the same CDR3. V is TRBV4-3 and J is TRBJ2-3; the D is unclear. Deletions cut 1 base from V and 1 base from J, with 6 bases between. CDR1 LGHNA and CDR2 YSLEER come from the germline V gene. CDR3 size: 14 residues. CDR3 loop: CASSQAPGTDTQYF. As DNA, the CDR3 is TGCGCCAGCAGCCAAGCACCAGGCACAGATACGCAGTATTTT.

The chain has TRBV19 and TRBJ2-2, with 8 positions matching TRBD2. The germline gives CDR1 LNHDA, CDR2 SQIVND (reference sequence). The CDR3 is 14 amino acids. V shed 6 bases, J shed 6 bases, and the junction held 6 bases outside the gene matches. The CDR3 bases are TGTGCCAGTAGGATACCGGGGGGGCCCGGGGAGCTGTTTTTT. This codes for CASRIPGGPGELFF.

This rearrangement joins TRBV3-1 (or the pseudogene TRBV3-2) to TRBJ1-1; no clear D gene. The CDR3 is 11 residues long. The germline V gene has CDR1 LGHDT and CDR2 YNNKEL (reference sequence). The ends were cut back, 5 bases at V and 11 bases at J, with 12 bases in the middle. The CDR3 loop is CASSSSVYAFF. DNA for the CDR3: TGTGCCAGCAGCAGTTCGGTTTACGCTTTCTTT.

The chain joins TRBV12-3 or TRBV12-4 to TRBJ1-5; TRBD1 is a possible D gene (5 bases). The ends were cut back, 2 bases at V and 6 bases at J, with 8 bases in the middle. CDR3 length equals 13 residues. The CDR3 spells CASSLSGFQPQHF. CDR3 in DNA: TGTGCCAGCAGTTTATCAGGGTTTCAGCCCCAGCATTTT.

This clone was counted only a few times. The chain uses TRBV2 and TRBJ2-5; a possible D gene is TRBD2 (5 bases). Per the germline V gene, CDR1 is SNHLY and CDR2 is FYNNEI. This CDR3 has 12 amino acids. V was clipped by 6 bases and J by 7 bases, with 12 bases between them. CDR3 protein: CASRLGSGTQYF. The CDR3 DNA reads TGTGCCAGCAGACTAGGGTCGGGGACCCAGTACTTC.

The CDR3 loop reads CASSQRRDRGRETQYF. CDR3 nucleotide sequence: TGTGCCAGCAGCCAACGCCGGGACAGGGGAAGAGAGACCCAGTACTTC. The chain couples TRBV3-1 (or the pseudogene TRBV3-2) to TRBJ2-5; TRBD1 agrees at 10 bases. Germline trimming cut 2 bases from V and 4 bases from J; bases unmatched to any gene: 7. From germline, CDR1 is LGHDT and CDR2 YNNKEL (reference sequence). This CDR3 region has 16 residues.

The chain uses TRBV7-3 and TRBJ1-3; D gene ambiguous. The CDR3 is made up of 13 amino acids. Trimming took 4 bases from V and 0 from J, leaving 4 bases between them. Germline V gives CDR1 SGHTA, CDR2 FQGTGA. CDR3 region: CASSSSSGNTIYF. DNA for the CDR3: TGTGCCAGCAGCTCGAGCTCTGGAAACACCATATATTTT.

This clone was counted many times. The genes are TRBV28 and TRBJ1-5; 11 bases are a match to TRBD1. V shed 9 bases, J shed 7 bases, and the junction held 8 bases outside the gene matches. This CDR3 has 14 amino acids. Germline CDR1 is MDHEN and CDR2 is SYDVKM. In nucleotides, the CDR3 is TGTGCCAGTAGGTGGACAGGGGGCGGACAGCCCCAGCATTTT. Translating it yields CASRWTGGGQPQHF.

The V and J genes are TRBV7-9 and TRBJ1-1, with TRBD1 identical over 7 bases. Per the germline V gene, CDR1 is SEHNR and CDR2 is FQNEAQ (reference sequence). V was clipped by 5 bases and J by 6 bases; unmatched bases: 6. The CDR3 sequence is 13 residues long. The CDR3 here is CASSAPQGSEAFF. The CDR3 DNA reads as TGTGCCAGCAGCGCACCACAGGGGTCTGAAGCTTTCTTT.

The chain uses TRBV21-1 and TRBJ2-7; the tabulated D call, TRBD1, remains unverified against the DNA. TRBV21-1 is deemed a pseudogene. The CDR3 spans 12 residues. The CDR3 nucleotides are TGTGCCAGCGATGGCAGCTCCTACGAGCAGTACTTC. This gives the protein CASDGSSYEQYF.

V usage is TRBV4-3 and J usage is TRBJ1-3; the D gene is possibly TRBD1 (5 bases). The germline gives CDR1 LGHNA, CDR2 YSLEER. Trimming removed 0 bases at V and 1 base at J, with 13 bases between. This CDR3 has 17 amino acids. In DNA, the CDR3 is TGCGCCAGCAGCCAAGAACCCCAGGGTGTTTCTGGAAACACCATATATTTT. This encodes CASSQEPQGVSGNTIYF.

In DNA, the CDR3 is TGTGCCAGCAGCTTAGAATCCGGGGGAGCTGAAGCTTTCTTT. This encodes CASSLESGGAEAFF. This chain links TRBV7-9 with TRBJ1-1; D perhaps matches TRBD1 (5 bases). The CDR3 contains 14 residues. Germline V CDR1 and CDR2: SEHNR, FQNEAQ (reference sequence). Trimming shortened V by 1 base and J by 6 bases, and 12 bases separated the two germline ends.

In this sample, this clone turned up a few times. The same CDR3 also results from other DNA sequences found in this sample. The V and J genes are TRBV5-1 and TRBJ2-5, with TRBD2 identical over 14 bases. The germline V gene has CDR1 SGHRS and CDR2 YFSETQ. The J segment lost 5 bases and the V segment lost 3 bases, leaving 3 bases of the junction unmatched. The CDR3 runs to 15 residues. Written as DNA, the CDR3 is TGCGCCAGCAGCTCGGGACTAGCGGGGGTTGAGACCCAGTACTTC. Amino acids: CASSSGLAGVETQYF.

The table lists this clone with a few counts. The identical CDR3 is also encoded by other nucleotide sequences in the sample. The chain uses TRBV19 and TRBJ1-1, with 7 bases aligning to TRBD1. CDR1 and CDR2 (germline): LNHDA, SQIVND (reference sequence). V lost 7 bases to trimming and J lost 0 bases; unmatched junction nucleotides: 8. There are 15 residues in the CDR3. CDR3 residues: CASIAGGSMNTEAFF. CDR3 DNA sequence: TGTGCCAGTATCGCAGGGGGGTCCATGAACACTGAAGCTTTCTTT.

The chain has TRBV27 and TRBJ2-1, with a possible D match to TRBD2 (5 bases). Deletions cut 5 bases from V and 0 bases from J, with 5 bases between. This CDR3 has 13 residues. In germline, CDR1 is MNHEY, CDR2 SMNVEV (reference sequence). CDR3 protein: CASSSGSYNEQFF. The CDR3 DNA is TGTGCCAGCAGTAGCGGCTCCTACAATGAGCAGTTCTTC.

The chain combines TRBV7-2 with TRBJ2-3; 8 nucleotides agree with TRBD2. Germline CDR1 is SGHTA and CDR2 is FQGNSA. The CDR3 is made up of 16 amino acids. Trimming cost V 1 base and J 4 bases; bases outside gene matches: 7. This CDR3 reads CASSLVPGGPPDTQYF. The CDR3 region has the DNA TGTGCCAGCAGCTTAGTTCCGGGAGGGCCGCCAGATACGCAGTATTTT.

The rearrangement links TRBV7-9 to TRBJ2-1, with D perhaps matching TRBD2 (6 bases). V was cut by 4 bases and J by 4 bases, with 11 bases left in between. CDR3 size: 14 residues. Germline CDR1 SEHNR, CDR2 FQNEAQ (reference sequence). The CDR3 loop reads CASSSRGKYNEQFF. CDR3 DNA: TGTGCCAGCAGCTCCCGCGGGAAGTACAATGAGCAGTTCTTC.

This clone was observed once. J is TRBJ2-3 and V is TRBV7-2, with 7 bases identical to TRBD2. The V gene end was trimmed by 4 bases and the J gene end by 2 bases; junction bases not matched to a gene: 12. Germline V gives CDR1 SGHTA, CDR2 FQGNSA. The CDR3 spans 17 residues. The CDR3 here is CASSSLAWSGTTDTQYF. The CDR3 DNA reads as TGTGCCAGCAGCTCCTTAGCTTGGAGCGGGACCACAGATACGCAGTATTTT.

This clone has only one observation. This chain uses TRBV15 with TRBJ2-3; no clear D gene. Germline V gene sequence: CDR1 LNHNV, CDR2 YYDKDF (reference sequence). The V end was cut by 6 bases, the J end by 0 bases, with 16 bases between. There are 16 residues in the CDR3. CDR3 sequence (DNA): TGTGCCACCAGAGAACGCGGAGCGTCTAGCACAGATACGCAGTATTTT. Translating it yields CATRERGASSTDTQYF. The entire variable domain, with the rest obtained from reference TRBV15 and TRBJ2-3, is as follows: DAMVIQNPRYQVTQFGKPVTLSCSQTLNHNVMYWYQQKSSQAPKLLFHYYDKDFNNEADTPDNFQSRRPNTSFCFLDIRSPGLGDTAMYLCATRERGASSTDTQYFGPGTRLTVL.